Presented here are 24 T cell receptor beta chains from one specimen sequenced in a study of blood T cell repertoires in COVID-19. TCRdb keeps only in-frame clones here, not all; method: immunoSEQ multiplex PCR. Among about 200,000 clones listed, 89% were seen once. Sequencing was carried out using PBMCs or T cells enriched from blood (not recorded which). These receptors came from a woman aged 18-29 years who had recovered from COVID-19.

The chain combines TRBV14 with TRBJ2-7, with D unclear. CDR3 length: 13 amino acids. The germline V and J ends were trimmed by 2 bases and 1 base, with 6 bases remaining between them. Germline V lookup: CDR1 SGHDN, CDR2 FVKESK. CDR3: CASSQTDSYEQYF. The CDR3 coding sequence is TGTGCCAGCAGCCAAACAGATTCCTACGAGCAGTACTTC.

This chain links TRBV29-1 with TRBJ1-2; D uncertain. The V and J ends lost 0 bases and 5 bases respectively, with 7 bases between them. The CDR3 contains 12 residues. Germline assignment: CDR1 SQVTM and CDR2 ANQGSEA. For the CDR3, the DNA is TGCAGCGTTGAAGATCGAGGGTATGGCTACACCTTC. Protein: CSVEDRGYGYTF. The full variable domain, rest sourced from reference TRBV29-1 and TRBJ1-2, is SAVISQKPSRDICQRGTSLTIQCQVDSQVTMMFWYRQQPGQSLTLIATANQGSEATYESGFVIDKFPISRPNLTFSTLTVSNMSPEDSSIYLCSVEDRGYGYTFGSGTRLTVV.

The rearrangement uses TRBV28 and TRBJ1-1, with unresolved D. The V end was cut by 3 bases, the J end by 4 bases, with 15 bases between. CDR1 is MDHEN and CDR2 is SYDVKM in the germline V gene. The CDR3 consists of 15 residues. The CDR3 protein is CASSFPSGMGTEAFF. For the CDR3, the DNA is TGTGCCAGCAGTTTCCCATCGGGGATGGGCACTGAAGCTTTCTTT.

The genes are TRBV6-2 or TRBV6-3 and TRBJ2-3; tentatively, D is TRBD2 (6 bases). The V end lost 5 bases, the J end lost 1 base, and 22 bases lay between the germline ends. This CDR3 spans 18 amino acids. The germline V gene has CDR1 MNHEY and CDR2 SVGEGT. CDR3 in DNA: TGTGCCAGCAGTGCCGAACCCAGACTAGATCGGGGCACAGATACGCAGTATTTT. Translation gives CASSAEPRLDRGTDTQYF.

The chain recombines TRBV3-1 (or the pseudogene TRBV3-2) with TRBJ2-3; D may be TRBD2 (7 bases). This CDR3 has 16 amino acids. Germline lookup yields CDR1 LGHDT and CDR2 YNNKEL (reference sequence). The germline V and J ends were trimmed by 0 bases and 2 bases, with 12 bases remaining between them. As DNA, the CDR3 is TGTGCCAGCAGCCAAGATGGGGGGGGGCCCACAGATACGCAGTATTTT. This translates into CASSQDGGGPTDTQYF.

The rearrangement joins TRBV5-1 to TRBJ1-5; the D gene is possibly TRBD1 (5 bases). V was clipped by 1 base and J by 1 base, with 9 bases between them. This CDR3 region has 15 residues. The germline V gene encodes CDR1 SGHRS and CDR2 YFSETQ. CDR3 sequence (DNA): TGCGCCAGCAGCTTGTCGCCAGGGAGCAATCAGCCCCAGCATTTT. As protein: CASSLSPGSNQPQHF.

This clone was detected once. The CDR3 DNA sequence: TGTGCCAGCAGCTCCAGGACTAGCGCAAGCTCCTACAATGAGCAGTTCTTC. Translation gives CASSSRTSASSYNEQFF. The chain recombines TRBV11-2 with TRBJ2-1; 9 bases fit TRBD2. J was trimmed by 0 bases and V by 4 bases; bases with no gene match: 7. The CDR3 is made up of 17 amino acids. From germline, CDR1 is SGHAT and CDR2 FQNNGV.

The chain uses TRBV5-1 and TRBJ2-1; the match to TRBD2 covers 8 bases. CDR3 size: 16 residues. In germline, CDR1 is SGHRS, CDR2 YFSETQ. With 1 base clipped from V and 4 bases from J, the junction kept 7 bases outside the gene matches. CDR3 DNA: TGCGCCAGCAGCTTGTCTCCGCGCGGGGGGTACAATGAGCAGTTCTTC. It translates to CASSLSPRGGYNEQFF.

CDR3 region: CAWRQGVETEAFF. In nucleotides, the CDR3 is TGTGCCTGGAGGCAGGGGGTAGAGACTGAAGCTTTCTTT. The chain couples TRBV30 to TRBJ1-1, with TRBD1 identical over 7 bases. In germline, CDR1 is GTSNPN, CDR2 SVGIG (reference sequence). The CDR3 covers 13 residues. The junction had 6 bases not matched to a gene; V was cut back by 3 bases and J by 5 bases.

This chain links TRBV6-5 with TRBJ2-1; TRBD2 agrees at 7 bases. This CDR3 has 14 amino acids. CDR1 and CDR2 from the germline V gene are MNHEY and SVGAGI. With 7 bases clipped from V and 10 bases from J, the junction kept 13 bases outside the gene matches. As DNA, the CDR3 is TGTGCCAGCACTAGAATACCGGGGGGAGGGGAGCAGTTCTTC. This sequence encodes CASTRIPGGGEQFF.

The chain couples TRBV7-9 to TRBJ1-2; possible D gene TRBD1, 5 bases. V was pared by 1 base and J by 4 bases, with 7 bases between. CDR3 size: 13 residues. Germline V lookup: CDR1 SEHNR, CDR2 FQNEAQ (reference sequence). The CDR3, as DNA: TGTGCCAGCAGCTTAGGGACACCCTATGGCTACACCTTC. It encodes CASSLGTPYGYTF.

This clone was detected only once. The chain recombines TRBV6-5 with TRBJ2-5; D is unresolved. The CDR3 totals 12 residues. CDR1 is MNHEY and CDR2 is SVGAGI in the germline V gene. Trimming removed 7 bases from V and 5 bases from J, with 11 bases in between. CDR3 DNA: TGTGCCAGCAAAACCTCCGGGGAGACCCAGTACTTC. It translates to CASKTSGETQYF.

The rearrangement joins TRBV3-1 (or the pseudogene TRBV3-2) to TRBJ2-5; 10 nucleotides line up with TRBD1. Germline CDR1 and CDR2: LGHDT and YNNKEL (reference sequence). J was trimmed by 1 base and V by 2 bases; bases with no gene match: 4. This CDR3 comprises 16 residues. The CDR3: CASSQRDRGFQETQYF. As DNA, the CDR3 is TGTGCCAGCAGCCAAAGGGACAGGGGCTTCCAAGAGACCCAGTACTTC.

The rearrangement uses TRBV5-1 and TRBJ1-4; the D gene is possibly TRBD1 (5 bases). V dropped 0 bases and J dropped 4 bases, with 10 bases sitting between them. CDR1 is SGHRS and CDR2 is YFSETQ in the germline V gene. The CDR3 sequence is 15 residues long. CDR3 in amino acids: CASSLGGALNEKLFF. Written as DNA, the CDR3 is TGCGCCAGCAGCTTGGGTGGGGCACTTAATGAAAAACTGTTTTTT.

The chain is built from TRBV18 and TRBJ1-5, with D unclear. The CDR3 is 15 amino acids. V was clipped by 3 bases and J by 3 bases, with 12 bases between them. Germline CDR1 reads KGHSH; CDR2 reads LQKENI. CDR3 residues: CASSPGQNINQPQHF. In DNA form, the CDR3 reads TGTGCCAGCTCACCTGGGCAGAACATCAATCAGCCCCAGCATTTT.

This chain's CDR3 is CASAGQESDEQYF. CDR3 nucleotides: TGTGCCAGTGCGGGACAGGAGTCCGACGAGCAGTACTTC. The gene calls are TRBV28 and TRBJ2-7, with 8 positions matching TRBD1. The CDR3 is made up of 13 amino acids. The V segment lost 9 bases and the J segment 5 bases; nucleotides outside the gene matches: 9. Germline V CDR1 and CDR2: MDHEN, SYDVKM.

The chain couples TRBV7-2 to TRBJ1-1, with D maybe TRBD1 (5 bases). Germline V gene sequence: CDR1 SGHTA, CDR2 FQGNSA. V was shortened by 1 base and J by 3 bases, with 9 bases between the two germline ends. This CDR3 has 14 residues. The DNA of the CDR3 is TGTGCCAGCAGCTTAGGTATGGGGCACACTGAAGCTTTCTTT. It translates to CASSLGMGHTEAFF.

This chain links TRBV19 with TRBJ1-6, with 7 bases matching TRBD1. The V gene's germline CDR1 is LNHDA and CDR2 SQIVND (reference sequence). The ends lost 2 bases at V and 6 bases at J; junction bases unmatched: 7. The length of the CDR3 is 16 residues. CDR3 sequence (DNA): TGTGCCAGTAGTATATCCTCCGGGACAGTTAATTCACCCCTCCACTTT. This encodes CASSISSGTVNSPLHF.

The chain has TRBV2 and TRBJ1-2, with a tentative D call TRBD1 (5 bases). The CDR3 loop spans 13 amino acids. The V end lost 3 bases, the J end lost 7 bases, and 12 bases lay between the germline ends. Germline lookup yields CDR1 SNHLY and CDR2 FYNNEI. The CDR3 is CASSDSAGSGYTF. For the CDR3, the DNA is TGTGCCAGCAGTGATTCGGCAGGGTCTGGCTACACCTTC.

This rearrangement joins TRBV6-4 to TRBJ2-1; 11 positions match TRBD2. CDR3 size: 16 residues. CDR1 and CDR2 from the germline V gene are MRHNA and SNTAGT. After removal of 0 bases from V and 4 bases from J, the junction contained 2 bases not matched to a gene. CDR3 region: CASSDSTSGDYNEQFF. The CDR3 DNA reads as TGTGCCAGCAGTGACTCGACTAGCGGGGATTACAATGAGCAGTTCTTC.

The chain has TRBV5-6 and TRBJ2-1, with D possibly matching TRBD2 (7 bases). The CDR3 runs to 16 residues. From germline, CDR1 is SGHDT and CDR2 YYEEEE. Trimming removed 0 bases at V and 7 bases at J, with 17 bases between. For the CDR3, the DNA is TGTGCCAGCAGCTTGGCCAGGGCGGGGGCCTGGAATGAGCAGTTCTTC. This translates into CASSLARAGAWNEQFF.

This chain joins TRBV18 and TRBJ1-1; D is perhaps TRBD1 (5 bases). This CDR3 is built from 15 residues. CDR1 KGHSH and CDR2 LQKENI come from the germline V gene. V lost 3 bases and J lost 3, with 14 bases in between. In DNA form, the CDR3 reads TGTGCCAGCTCACCGAACTGGGGGAGGGACACTGAAGCTTTCTTT. Its translation: CASSPNWGRDTEAFF. The entire variable domain, with the rest obtained from reference TRBV18 and TRBJ1-1, is as follows: NAGVMQNPRHLVRRRGQEARLRCSPMKGHSHVYWYRQLPEEGLKFMVYLQKENIIDESGMPKERFSAEFPKEGPSILRIQQVVRGDSAAYFCASSPNWGRDTEAFFGQGTRLTVV.

The chain uses TRBV29-1 and TRBJ2-7, with 9 positions matching TRBD2. The junction had 21 bases not matched to a gene; V was cut back by 6 bases and J by 0 bases. Germline assignment: CDR1 SQVTM and CDR2 ANQGSEA. The CDR3 totals 19 residues. The CDR3 sequence is CSVSYSGTSPFRDSYEQYF. For the CDR3, the DNA is TGCAGCGTCTCCTACTCCGGGACTAGCCCTTTCCGAGACTCCTACGAGCAGTACTTC.

The chain uses TRBV2 and TRBJ1-1, with D unclear. V gave up 3 bases and J gave up 6 bases, with 17 bases separating them. The CDR3 consists of 15 residues. Germline V lookup: CDR1 SNHLY, CDR2 FYNNEI. The DNA of the CDR3 is TGTGCCAGCAGTGATGGGGATAACGGAGGACCTGAAGCTTTCTTT. This gives the protein CASSDGDNGGPEAFF.